The T cell receptor (beta chain) described here comes from a study of blood T cell repertoires in COVID-19. Assay: immunoSEQ multiplex PCR; the TCRdb copy retains only in-frame clones and omits some. The table records under 300,000 clones, about nine tenths of them present only once. This clone was seen ten or more times. The CDR3 is 15 residues long. With 2 bases removed from V and 4 bases from J, the gap between germline ends came to 11 bases. Germline loops: CDR1 SGHVS, CDR2 FNYEAQ. The TCR sequence derives from a middle-aged woman who had recovered from COVID-19. Sequenced material: PBMCs or T cells enriched from blood (not recorded which). This chain links TRBV7-6 with TRBJ2-2; no definite D call. The CDR3: CASSLLGRGTGELFF. In nucleotides, the CDR3 is TGTGCCAGCAGCTTACTAGGTCGTGGCACCGGGGAGCTGTTTTTT.